Listed below are T cell receptor beta chains from one sample, sequenced in a study of blood T cell repertoires in COVID-19. Profiling relied on immunoSEQ multiplex PCR, and the TCRdb table lists in-frame clones only, not all of them. The repertoire holds 300,000 to 450,000 clones, with approximately 91% as singletons. Material: PBMCs or T cells enriched from blood (not recorded which). All receptors derive from a woman in her twenties or thirties who had been exposed to COVID-19. The CDR3 runs from the conserved cysteine through the conserved F or W. Each record gives: V gene, J gene, clone size, CDR3 length, D gene, CDR3 DNA, CDR3 protein. The D gene is left open where the match is weak. Size is stated for part of the rows, as once, few or many counts, or as a class when the clone is expanded.

v_call: TRBV11-3; j_call: TRBJ1-1; clone_size: -; cdr3_length: 15; d_call: TRBD1; cdr3_nt: TGTGCCAGCAGCTCCCAGAGGGGGCCGAACACTGAAGCTTTCTTT; cdr3_aa: CASSSQRGPNTEAFF
v_call: TRBV14; j_call: TRBJ1-1; clone_size: -; cdr3_length: 14; d_call: -; cdr3_nt: TGTGCCAGCAGCTACGACATTAAGGACACTGAAGCTTTCTTT; cdr3_aa: CASSYDIKDTEAFF
v_call: TRBV19; j_call: TRBJ2-7; clone_size: -; cdr3_length: 18; d_call: TRBD2; cdr3_nt: TGTGCCAGACAAATAGGCCCCAGCGGGGCTGGGCGGGTCTACGAGCAGTACTTC; cdr3_aa: CARQIGPSGAGRVYEQYF
v_call: TRBV10-2; j_call: TRBJ2-7; clone_size: -; cdr3_length: 12; d_call: -; cdr3_nt: TGCGCCAGCAGGCTAGCTGACTACGAGCAGTACTTC; cdr3_aa: CASRLADYEQYF
v_call: TRBV14; j_call: TRBJ2-3; clone_size: -; cdr3_length: 16; d_call: -; cdr3_nt: TGTGCCAGCAGCCAAGAAATTCGGGGGGCGGCGGATACGCAGTATTTT; cdr3_aa: CASSQEIRGAADTQYF
v_call: TRBV5-1; j_call: TRBJ1-2; clone_size: -; cdr3_length: 14; d_call: TRBD1; cdr3_nt: TGCGCCAGCAGCTTGCTGGGACAGGGAGATGGCTACACCTTC; cdr3_aa: CASSLLGQGDGYTF
v_call: TRBV11-2; j_call: TRBJ2-1; clone_size: -; cdr3_length: 12; d_call: -; cdr3_nt: TGTGCCAGCAGCTTCGTTAACAATGAGCAGTTCTTC; cdr3_aa: CASSFVNNEQFF
v_call: TRBV7-2; j_call: TRBJ2-7; clone_size: -; cdr3_length: 14; d_call: -; cdr3_nt: TGTGCCAGCAGCTTAGAGGGGATCTCCTACGAGCAGTACTTC; cdr3_aa: CASSLEGISYEQYF
v_call: TRBV5-1; j_call: TRBJ1-2; clone_size: -; cdr3_length: 16; d_call: TRBD1; cdr3_nt: TGCGCCAGCTGGGCGGGACAGGGGGCGCCGGACTATGGCTACACCTTC; cdr3_aa: CASWAGQGAPDYGYTF
v_call: TRBV5-1; j_call: TRBJ1-1; clone_size: -; cdr3_length: 13; d_call: -; cdr3_nt: TGCGCCAGCAGCCGGGGATGGGACACTGAAGCTTTCTTT; cdr3_aa: CASSRGWDTEAFF
v_call: TRBV7-2; j_call: TRBJ2-7; clone_size: -; cdr3_length: 15; d_call: TRBD2; cdr3_nt: TGTGCCAGCGGTATCACAGCGGGAGTAAGGTACGAGCAGTACTTC; cdr3_aa: CASGITAGVRYEQYF
v_call: TRBV10-1; j_call: TRBJ2-3; clone_size: -; cdr3_length: 13; d_call: -; cdr3_nt: TGCGCCAGCAGTGACGGGCGGGATGATACGCAGTATTTT; cdr3_aa: CASSDGRDDTQYF
v_call: TRBV28; j_call: TRBJ2-1; clone_size: -; cdr3_length: 12; d_call: -; cdr3_nt: TGTGCCAGCAGTTTGCCAGGGTATGAGCAGTTCTTC; cdr3_aa: CASSLPGYEQFF
v_call: TRBV5-1; j_call: TRBJ2-7; clone_size: once; cdr3_length: 15; d_call: -; cdr3_nt: TGCGCCAGCGCCCCTCGTGCAGGGGCGATTTACGAGCAGTACTTC; cdr3_aa: CASAPRAGAIYEQYF
v_call: TRBV20-1; j_call: TRBJ1-3; clone_size: once; cdr3_length: 14; d_call: TRBD1; cdr3_nt: TGCAGTGCTAGTCAGGACAGGACTGGAAACACCATATATTTT; cdr3_aa: CSASQDRTGNTIYF
v_call: TRBV6-5; j_call: TRBJ1-2; clone_size: -; cdr3_length: 13; d_call: -; cdr3_nt: TGTGCCAGCACCCCGGCGGGGAACTATGGCTACACCTTC; cdr3_aa: CASTPAGNYGYTF
v_call: TRBV5-6; j_call: TRBJ1-2; clone_size: once; cdr3_length: 13; d_call: -; cdr3_nt: TGTGCCAGCAGCACCGTACAAGACTATGGCTACACCTTC; cdr3_aa: CASSTVQDYGYTF
v_call: TRBV18; j_call: TRBJ1-5; clone_size: -; cdr3_length: 18; d_call: TRBD1; cdr3_nt: TGTGCCAGCTCACCCTTAAGGACAGGGGGCACCAACAATCAGCCCCAGCATTTT; cdr3_aa: CASSPLRTGGTNNQPQHF
v_call: TRBV27; j_call: TRBJ1-2; clone_size: -; cdr3_length: 13; d_call: -; cdr3_nt: TGTGCCAGCAGTTTAACATCGGGGGAGGGCTACACCTTC; cdr3_aa: CASSLTSGEGYTF
v_call: TRBV6-2/TRBV6-3; j_call: TRBJ2-7; clone_size: once; cdr3_length: 11; d_call: -; cdr3_nt: TGTGCCAGCAGTCACTCCTACGAGCAGTACTTC; cdr3_aa: CASSHSYEQYF
v_call: TRBV10-2; j_call: TRBJ2-3; clone_size: -; cdr3_length: 11; d_call: -; cdr3_nt: TGCGCCAGCAGTTCGTTAGATACGCAGTATTTT; cdr3_aa: CASSSLDTQYF
v_call: TRBV19; j_call: TRBJ2-2; clone_size: -; cdr3_length: 16; d_call: TRBD2; cdr3_nt: TGTGCCAGTAGTATGGTTGGCGGGAGGGGCACCGGGGAGCTGTTTTTT; cdr3_aa: CASSMVGGRGTGELFF
v_call: TRBV5-5; j_call: TRBJ1-2; clone_size: -; cdr3_length: 12; d_call: -; cdr3_nt: TGTGCCAGCACTCCGGTAGAGTATGGCTACACCTTC; cdr3_aa: CASTPVEYGYTF
v_call: TRBV2; j_call: TRBJ1-2; clone_size: -; cdr3_length: 14; d_call: TRBD1; cdr3_nt: TGTGCCAGCAGGGGGGACAGCGAATCTTATGGCTACACCTTC; cdr3_aa: CASRGDSESYGYTF
v_call: TRBV2; j_call: TRBJ1-5; clone_size: -; cdr3_length: 14; d_call: TRBD1; cdr3_nt: TGTGCCAGCAGTCGGGACAGTAGCAATCAGCCCCAGCATTTT; cdr3_aa: CASSRDSSNQPQHF
v_call: TRBV5-1; j_call: TRBJ1-1; clone_size: -; cdr3_length: 13; d_call: TRBD1; cdr3_nt: TGCGCCAGCAGCTCACAGGGGGCGACTGAAGCTTTCTTT; cdr3_aa: CASSSQGATEAFF
v_call: TRBV7-3; j_call: TRBJ1-2; clone_size: -; cdr3_length: 17; d_call: TRBD1; cdr3_nt: TGTGCCAGCAGCTTACTCCCCCCCGGGACAGGGGGCTCTGGCTACACCTTC; cdr3_aa: CASSLLPPGTGGSGYTF
v_call: TRBV27; j_call: TRBJ1-2; clone_size: -; cdr3_length: 12; d_call: -; cdr3_nt: TGTGCCAGCGGGCGGGGGGGCGATGGCTACACCTTC; cdr3_aa: CASGRGGDGYTF
v_call: TRBV28; j_call: TRBJ1-1; clone_size: -; cdr3_length: 14; d_call: -; cdr3_nt: TGTGCCAGCAGTTTCCCCTCCGGGGACACTGAAGCTTTCTTT; cdr3_aa: CASSFPSGDTEAFF
v_call: TRBV28; j_call: TRBJ2-5; clone_size: -; cdr3_length: 19; d_call: -; cdr3_nt: TGTGCCAGCAGTTTAATAGCGTGGGGTGGACTACGGGTAAAAGAGACCCAGTACTTC; cdr3_aa: CASSLIAWGGLRVKETQYF
v_call: TRBV27; j_call: TRBJ2-7; clone_size: -; cdr3_length: 13; d_call: TRBD1; cdr3_nt: TGTGCCAGCAGAACTGCAGGGGGCTACGAGCAGTACTTC; cdr3_aa: CASRTAGGYEQYF
v_call: TRBV28; j_call: TRBJ1-1; clone_size: -; cdr3_length: 16; d_call: TRBD1; cdr3_nt: TGTGCCAGCCGAACCGGGACAGGGTTAGGGAACACTGAAGCTTTCTTT; cdr3_aa: CASRTGTGLGNTEAFF
v_call: TRBV7-3; j_call: TRBJ1-1; clone_size: -; cdr3_length: 14; d_call: -; cdr3_nt: TGTGCCAGCAGCGCTCAGGGTGGTCGGGCTGAAGCTTTCTTT; cdr3_aa: CASSAQGGRAEAFF
v_call: TRBV12-5; j_call: TRBJ2-2; clone_size: -; cdr3_length: 16; d_call: TRBD2; cdr3_nt: TGTGCTAGTGGTTTAAGACTAGCGGGAAGTGCCGGGGAGCTGTTTTTT; cdr3_aa: CASGLRLAGSAGELFF
v_call: TRBV3-1/TRBV3-2; j_call: TRBJ2-3; clone_size: -; cdr3_length: 16; d_call: TRBD2; cdr3_nt: TGTGCCAGCAGCCAAGGCGGGAGCTTAGTCACAGATACGCAGTATTTT; cdr3_aa: CASSQGGSLVTDTQYF
v_call: TRBV5-4; j_call: TRBJ2-7; clone_size: -; cdr3_length: 11; d_call: -; cdr3_nt: TGTGCCAGCAGCGGCACCTACGAGCAGTACTTC; cdr3_aa: CASSGTYEQYF
v_call: TRBV6-6; j_call: TRBJ2-5; clone_size: -; cdr3_length: 11; d_call: -; cdr3_nt: TGTGCCAGCTCCCCCCGAGAGACCCAGTACTTC; cdr3_aa: CASSPRETQYF
v_call: TRBV11-2; j_call: TRBJ1-2; clone_size: -; cdr3_length: 15; d_call: -; cdr3_nt: TGTGCCAGCAGCTTAGGGGGGGGTCTTAACTATGGCTACACCTTC; cdr3_aa: CASSLGGGLNYGYTF
v_call: TRBV11-2; j_call: TRBJ1-1; clone_size: -; cdr3_length: 15; d_call: -; cdr3_nt: TGTGCCAGCAGCTTAGAGGGCAGCACGAACACTGAAGCTTTCTTT; cdr3_aa: CASSLEGSTNTEAFF
v_call: TRBV5-1; j_call: TRBJ2-7; clone_size: -; cdr3_length: 15; d_call: TRBD1; cdr3_nt: TGCGCCAGCAGCTTGGCCGGGACAGGGGTTTCCGAGCAGTACTTC; cdr3_aa: CASSLAGTGVSEQYF
v_call: TRBV5-8; j_call: TRBJ2-6; clone_size: -; cdr3_length: 16; d_call: TRBD1; cdr3_nt: TGTGCCAGCAGCCCTGGACAGGGATCCGGGGCCAACGTCCTGACTTTC; cdr3_aa: CASSPGQGSGANVLTF
v_call: TRBV10-3; j_call: TRBJ2-5; clone_size: -; cdr3_length: 18; d_call: TRBD2; cdr3_nt: TGTGCCATCAGTGAGACCCAACCGGGACTAGCGGGAGGAGAGACCCAGTACTTC; cdr3_aa: CAISETQPGLAGGETQYF
v_call: TRBV6-5; j_call: TRBJ2-1; clone_size: -; cdr3_length: 13; d_call: -; cdr3_nt: TGTGCCAGCAAAGGGGCAGCCTACAATGAGCAGTTCTTC; cdr3_aa: CASKGAAYNEQFF
v_call: TRBV7-3; j_call: TRBJ2-1; clone_size: -; cdr3_length: 15; d_call: -; cdr3_nt: TGTGCCAGCAGCTTAAGCGGGACCTCCTACAATGAGCAGTTCTTC; cdr3_aa: CASSLSGTSYNEQFF
v_call: TRBV11-2; j_call: TRBJ1-6; clone_size: -; cdr3_length: 14; d_call: -; cdr3_nt: TGTGCCAGCAGCTTACAACTTTCTAATTCACCCCTCCACTTT; cdr3_aa: CASSLQLSNSPLHF
v_call: TRBV5-1; j_call: TRBJ1-1; clone_size: -; cdr3_length: 14; d_call: -; cdr3_nt: TGCGCCAGCAGCTTGGATCGAGTGAACACTGAAGCTTTCTTT; cdr3_aa: CASSLDRVNTEAFF
v_call: TRBV15; j_call: TRBJ1-3; clone_size: -; cdr3_length: 14; d_call: -; cdr3_nt: TGTGCCACCAGCTTCGGCGGCGTGGAAAACACCATATATTTT; cdr3_aa: CATSFGGVENTIYF
v_call: TRBV9; j_call: TRBJ2-3; clone_size: -; cdr3_length: 19; d_call: TRBD2; cdr3_nt: TGTGCCAGCAGCGCTGACGGGACTAGCGGGAGGGCCGTAGGAGATACGCAGTATTTT; cdr3_aa: CASSADGTSGRAVGDTQYF
v_call: TRBV5-4; j_call: TRBJ2-1; clone_size: -; cdr3_length: 16; d_call: TRBD2; cdr3_nt: TGTGCCAGCAGCTTGGGAGGACTAGCGGGAGCTATTGAGCAGTTCTTC; cdr3_aa: CASSLGGLAGAIEQFF
v_call: TRBV5-1; j_call: TRBJ1-1; clone_size: -; cdr3_length: 16; d_call: TRBD1; cdr3_nt: TGCGCCAGCAGCAGAGCAGGGGGCAAAGGAGAAGCTGAAGCTTTCTTT; cdr3_aa: CASSRAGGKGEAEAFF
v_call: TRBV5-1; j_call: TRBJ1-3; clone_size: -; cdr3_length: 17; d_call: TRBD1; cdr3_nt: TGCGCCAGCAGCACGGGGACAGCCCTTTCCCCAGGAAACACCATATATTTT; cdr3_aa: CASSTGTALSPGNTIYF
v_call: TRBV7-9; j_call: TRBJ1-2; clone_size: -; cdr3_length: 17; d_call: TRBD1; cdr3_nt: TGTGCCAGCAGCTTAGTGGCCGGGACAGGGGGTCGCTATGGCTACACCTTC; cdr3_aa: CASSLVAGTGGRYGYTF
v_call: TRBV3-1/TRBV3-2; j_call: TRBJ1-2; clone_size: -; cdr3_length: 15; d_call: -; cdr3_nt: TGTGCCAGCAGCCAAGATCGCGGAGCTAACTATGGCTACACCTTC; cdr3_aa: CASSQDRGANYGYTF
v_call: TRBV18; j_call: TRBJ1-1; clone_size: -; cdr3_length: 15; d_call: -; cdr3_nt: TGTGCCAGCTCAGCTTGGGGGGTCATGAACACTGAAGCTTTCTTT; cdr3_aa: CASSAWGVMNTEAFF
v_call: TRBV11-3; j_call: TRBJ2-3; clone_size: -; cdr3_length: 15; d_call: TRBD1; cdr3_nt: TGTGCCAGCAGCTCGACAGGGTCTAGCACAGATACGCAGTATTTT; cdr3_aa: CASSSTGSSTDTQYF
v_call: TRBV10-3; j_call: TRBJ2-7; clone_size: -; cdr3_length: 12; d_call: -; cdr3_nt: TGTGCCATCACCGAGGACAACTACGAGCAGTACTTC; cdr3_aa: CAITEDNYEQYF
v_call: TRBV2; j_call: TRBJ2-1; clone_size: -; cdr3_length: 12; d_call: TRBD2; cdr3_nt: TGTGCCAGTACCGGGAGGCGGAATGAGCAGTTCTTC; cdr3_aa: CASTGRRNEQFF
v_call: TRBV7-6; j_call: TRBJ2-2; clone_size: -; cdr3_length: 18; d_call: TRBD2; cdr3_nt: TGTGCCAGCAGCTTAAAGTCTCTAGCGGGAGGGCCGTCCGGGGAGCTGTTTTTT; cdr3_aa: CASSLKSLAGGPSGELFF